This TCR beta chain was observed in a study of shared clonotypes between healthy human individuals. Whole-study results and caveats: Against clonotypes common to all four donors, non-shared ones had lower generation probabilities. Larger estimated richness was generally recorded for naive subsets relative to memory subsets.

As for this clone: Its antigen is undetermined. This sample also contains other DNA sequences that code for the same CDR3.

The CDR3 is 12 residues long. V lost 3 bases to trimming and J lost 6 bases, with 10 bases between them. The V gene's germline CDR1 is SQVTM and CDR2 ANQGSEA. TCRdb keeps only in-frame clones here, not all; method: immunoSEQ multiplex PCR. The sample lists about 640,000 clones; around 72% were seen once. The rearrangement joins TRBV29-1 to TRBJ2-3; D tentatively reads TRBD1 or TRBD2 (5 bases each). The sequence came from a woman aged 25 to 45 in good health. Specimen: memory CD4+ T cells sorted from blood. Documented subset: CD45RA-negative fraction. DNA for the CDR3: TGCAGCGTTGATGCCGGGACCGATACGCAGTATTTT. Amino acid sequence: CSVDAGTDTQYF.